A selection of T cell receptor beta chains follows, all from one sample in a study of T cells in Graves' hyperthyroidism and ophthalmopathy. TCRdb ran MiXCR on the multiplex PCR reads and lists one entry per CDR3 protein. The sample has 400,000 or so distinct CDR3 sequences; over 12% are singletons. The specimen sequenced was blood. These receptors all stem from a man aged 50-60 years with Graves' ophthalmopathy. CDR3s include the opening cysteine and the closing phenylalanine or tryptophan. D genes are given only for firm matches. The size entry is marked missing in some rows and otherwise reads once, few, many or a size class.

D gene: .; CDR3 length: 15; J gene: TRBJ2-1; clone size: few; V gene: TRBV5-1; CDR3 protein: CASSLVAATYNEQFF; CDR3 DNA: TGCGCCAGCAGCTTGGTGGCGGCTACCTACAATGAGCAGTTCTTC
D gene: TRBD2; CDR3 length: 16; J gene: TRBJ2-5; clone size: many; V gene: TRBV27; CDR3 protein: CASWTSGRSFQETQYF; CDR3 DNA: TGTGCCAGTTGGACTAGCGGGAGAAGCTTCCAAGAGACCCAGTACTTC
D gene: .; CDR3 length: 16; J gene: TRBJ2-2; clone size: .; V gene: TRBV19; CDR3 protein: CASLGIGIWNTGELFF; CDR3 DNA: TGTGCCAGCCTCGGGATAGGGATTTGGAACACCGGGGAGCTGTTTTTT
D gene: .; CDR3 length: 12; J gene: TRBJ2-5; clone size: .; V gene: TRBV29-1; CDR3 protein: CSAPGFPETQYF; CDR3 DNA: TGCAGCGCCCCAGGGTTTCCAGAGACCCAGTACTTC
D gene: TRBD2; CDR3 length: 17; J gene: TRBJ2-3; clone size: many; V gene: TRBV2; CDR3 protein: CASSDHRLAGDTDTQYF; CDR3 DNA: TGTGCCAGCAGTGATCATCGACTAGCGGGTGACACAGATACGCAGTATTTT
D gene: .; CDR3 length: 13; J gene: TRBJ1-2; clone size: many; V gene: TRBV30; CDR3 protein: CAWSPGHRYGYTF; CDR3 DNA: TGTGCCTGGAGTCCGGGACATCGGTATGGCTACACCTTC
D gene: TRBD2; CDR3 length: 19; J gene: TRBJ2-2; clone size: few; V gene: TRBV5-1; CDR3 protein: CASSFATSGALANTGELFF; CDR3 DNA: TGCGCCAGCAGCTTCGCGACTAGCGGGGCCCTCGCGAACACCGGGGAGCTGTTTTTT
D gene: .; CDR3 length: 12; J gene: TRBJ2-7; clone size: many; V gene: TRBV28; CDR3 protein: CASSLRIYEQYF; CDR3 DNA: TGTGCCAGCAGTTTACGGATCTACGAGCAGTACTTC
D gene: .; CDR3 length: 14; J gene: TRBJ2-1; clone size: .; V gene: TRBV6-1; CDR3 protein: CASSPEDVFSAQFF; CDR3 DNA: TGTGCCAGCAGCCCCGAGGACGTCTTTTCAGCGCAGTTCTTC
D gene: .; CDR3 length: 12; J gene: TRBJ1-2; clone size: many; V gene: TRBV28; CDR3 protein: CASAPADYGYTF; CDR3 DNA: TGTGCCAGCGCTCCTGCCGACTATGGCTACACCTTC
D gene: .; CDR3 length: 16; J gene: TRBJ2-5; clone size: .; V gene: TRBV29-1; CDR3 protein: CSVEWRRTGAGETQYF; CDR3 DNA: TGCAGCGTTGAATGGCGGCGTACGGGGGCTGGGGAGACCCAGTACTTC
D gene: .; CDR3 length: 12; J gene: TRBJ2-1; clone size: many; V gene: TRBV6-2/TRBV6-3; CDR3 protein: CASSYSHNEQFF; CDR3 DNA: TGTGCCAGCAGTTACAGTCACAATGAGCAGTTCTTC
D gene: TRBD1; CDR3 length: 12; J gene: TRBJ2-5; clone size: .; V gene: TRBV7-9; CDR3 protein: CASSFLGQETHF; CDR3 DNA: TGTGCCAGCAGCTTTTTGGGACAGGAGACTCACTTC
D gene: .; CDR3 length: 15; J gene: TRBJ1-1; clone size: few; V gene: TRBV27; CDR3 protein: CASIPGDARGTEAFF; CDR3 DNA: TGTGCCAGCATTCCAGGGGATGCGAGGGGCACTGAAGCTTTCTTT
D gene: .; CDR3 length: 12; J gene: TRBJ1-1; clone size: many; V gene: TRBV2; CDR3 protein: CASSRGYDEAFF; CDR3 DNA: TGTGCCAGCAGCAGGGGATATGATGAAGCTTTCTTT
D gene: TRBD1; CDR3 length: 16; J gene: TRBJ1-4; clone size: .; V gene: TRBV4-1; CDR3 protein: CASSQEGGQGNEKLFF; CDR3 DNA: TGCGCCAGCAGCCAAGAGGGGGGACAGGGGAATGAAAAACTGTTTTTT
D gene: TRBD2; CDR3 length: 17; J gene: TRBJ2-1; clone size: many; V gene: TRBV20-1; CDR3 protein: CSARATSGRGEKNEQFF; CDR3 DNA: TGCAGTGCTAGAGCGACTAGCGGGAGGGGTGAGAAAAATGAGCAGTTCTTC
D gene: .; CDR3 length: 14; J gene: TRBJ2-3; clone size: many; V gene: TRBV11-2; CDR3 protein: CASSPRPRTDTQYF; CDR3 DNA: TGTGCCAGCAGCCCGCGGCCGCGCACAGATACGCAGTATTTT
D gene: .; CDR3 length: 18; J gene: TRBJ1-2; clone size: many; V gene: TRBV2; CDR3 protein: CASSEAPSESGDPYGYTF; CDR3 DNA: TGTGCCAGCAGTGAAGCCCCTTCAGAATCAGGGGATCCCTATGGCTACACCTTC
D gene: TRBD1; CDR3 length: 15; J gene: TRBJ2-1; clone size: .; V gene: TRBV20-1; CDR3 protein: CSATAGTVTYNEQFF; CDR3 DNA: TGCAGTGCTACGGCCGGGACAGTGACTTACAATGAGCAGTTCTTC
D gene: .; CDR3 length: 12; J gene: TRBJ1-2; clone size: many; V gene: TRBV2; CDR3 protein: CASIGLEAGYTF; CDR3 DNA: TGTGCCAGCATAGGCCTTGAGGCCGGCTACACCTTC
D gene: TRBD1; CDR3 length: 15; J gene: TRBJ1-1; clone size: many; V gene: TRBV29-1; CDR3 protein: CSVELGTGGTEEAFF; CDR3 DNA: TGCAGCGTTGAGTTGGGGACAGGGGGGACCGAAGAAGCTTTCTTT
D gene: .; CDR3 length: 13; J gene: TRBJ2-3; clone size: few; V gene: TRBV5-4; CDR3 protein: CASSSATTDTQYF; CDR3 DNA: TGTGCCAGCAGCTCCGCGACCACAGATACGCAGTATTTT
D gene: .; CDR3 length: 17; J gene: TRBJ2-2; clone size: few; V gene: TRBV7-8; CDR3 protein: CASSLVYGVLNTGELFF; CDR3 DNA: TGTGCCAGCAGCTTAGTTTACGGCGTACTGAACACCGGGGAGCTGTTTTTT
D gene: TRBD2; CDR3 length: 13; J gene: TRBJ2-1; clone size: few; V gene: TRBV9; CDR3 protein: CASSVATSVEQFF; CDR3 DNA: TGTGCCAGCAGCGTAGCGACTAGCGTAGAGCAGTTCTTC
D gene: .; CDR3 length: 14; J gene: TRBJ1-3; clone size: many; V gene: TRBV30; CDR3 protein: CAWARDLSGNTIYF; CDR3 DNA: TGTGCCTGGGCCAGGGACCTATCTGGAAACACCATATATTTT
D gene: .; CDR3 length: 12; J gene: TRBJ1-1; clone size: .; V gene: TRBV29-1; CDR3 protein: CSGRAPSTEAFF; CDR3 DNA: TGCAGCGGCCGGGCTCCGAGCACTGAAGCTTTCTTT